These 26 T cell receptor beta chains were all obtained from the same sample, sequenced in a study of response to subunit inactivated influenza vaccine. TCRdb reprocessed the RT-PCR reads with MiXCR, giving one entry per CDR3 protein. This table has about 700,000 distinct CDR3 sequences, over 11% appearing once. This sample comprised PBMCs from blood, obtained around 15 days before vaccination. The origin of the receptors is a man in his fifties who received an inactivated influenza vaccine.

V gene TRBV5-1 combines with J gene TRBJ2-1; TRBD2 aligns across 10 bases. CDR3 length equals 17 residues. In germline, CDR1 is SGHRS, CDR2 YFSETQ. J was trimmed by 3 bases and V by 4 bases; bases with no gene match: 10. CDR3 region: CASSPPGLAGDYNEQFF. DNA for the CDR3: TGCGCCAGCAGCCCCCCAGGGCTAGCGGGAGACTACAATGAGCAGTTCTTC.

This chain uses TRBV12-3 or TRBV12-4 with TRBJ1-2, with D possibly being TRBD1 (5 bases). CDR3 length: 17 residues. V dropped 1 base and J dropped 3 bases, with 18 bases sitting between them. The CDR3 DNA follows: TGTGCCAGCAGTTTAGGGTCCTTGGGGGAAGAGTACTATGGCTACACCTTC. Translation gives CASSLGSLGEEYYGYTF.

CDR3 sequence: CASSLQTALVHSPLHF. Written as DNA, the CDR3 is TGTGCCAGCAGCCTCCAAACCGCCCTGGTTCATTCACCCCTCCACTTT. The gene calls are TRBV7-2 and TRBJ1-6; D not resolved. Germline V gene data show CDR1 as SGHTA and CDR2 as FQGNSA. This CDR3 contains 16 residues. V lost 5 bases and J 8 bases, leaving 19 bases between the germline ends.

This clonotype was seen once. V usage is TRBV18 and J usage is TRBJ2-7; 9 positions match TRBD1. The V gene's germline CDR1 is KGHSH and CDR2 LQKENI. This CDR3 is built from 14 residues. V lost 6 bases to trimming and J lost 6 bases; unmatched junction nucleotides: 9. CDR3 residues: CASSGWDRVSEQYF. In nucleotides, the CDR3 is TGTGCCAGCTCGGGATGGGACAGGGTCTCCGAGCAGTACTTC.

This chain uses TRBV6-5 with TRBJ2-5; weak D call: TRBD1 (6 bases). Trimming cost V 0 bases and J 2 bases, with 16 bases left between them. The germline V gene encodes CDR1 MNHEY and CDR2 SVGAGI. This CDR3 region has 17 residues. In DNA, the CDR3 is TGTGCCAGCAGTTACTCAGAGCCCACAGGGCTTCAAGAGACCCAGTACTTC. It codes for CASSYSEPTGLQETQYF.

This clonotype was recorded a few times. The gene calls are TRBV6-2 or TRBV6-3 and TRBJ2-1; 10 nucleotides line up with TRBD1. With V trimmed by 5 bases and J by 3 bases, 4 bases remained unmatched. The length of the CDR3 is 15 residues. Germline V gene data show CDR1 as MNHEY and CDR2 as SVGEGT. Here the CDR3 reads CASSAGDRGYNEQFF. CDR3 DNA: TGTGCCAGCAGTGCAGGGGACAGGGGCTACAATGAGCAGTTCTTC.

In this sample, this clonotype turned up a few times. The chain uses TRBV2 and TRBJ2-1; tentative D call: TRBD1 (5 bases). The germline gives CDR1 SNHLY, CDR2 FYNNEI. Trimming took 6 bases from V and 8 from J, leaving 11 bases between them. The CDR3 runs to 12 residues. CDR3 in amino acids: CASRSRGYEQFF. The CDR3, as DNA: TGTGCCAGCAGATCTAGGGGCTATGAGCAGTTCTTC.

A few counts support this clonotype. The J gene is TRBJ1-2, the V gene TRBV18, with D perhaps TRBD1 (5 bases). The CDR3 spans 14 residues. Germline assignment: CDR1 KGHSH and CDR2 LQKENI. Trimming left V 1 base short and J 7 bases short, with 13 bases between. As DNA, the CDR3 is TGTGCCAGCTCACCACTTAGAGGGGTCGGTGGCTACACCTTC. Protein sequence: CASSPLRGVGGYTF.

Only a few counts were recorded for this clonotype. The V call is TRBV7-2, the J call TRBJ1-2; D is uncertain. Per the germline V gene, CDR1 is SGHTA and CDR2 is FQGNSA. This CDR3 has 15 amino acids. V shed 5 bases and J shed 5 bases, with 18 bases lying between them. CDR3 sequence (DNA): TGTGCCAGCAGCGCGAACCCCGGATTAGGGTATGGCTACACCTTC. Translated, it gives CASSANPGLGYGYTF.

The chain recombines TRBV19 with TRBJ2-6; 10 bases fit TRBD1. V lost 5 bases, J lost 0 bases, and 4 bases stayed unmatched. The CDR3 runs 17 residues. Germline CDR1 reads LNHDA; CDR2 reads SQIVND (reference sequence). CDR3 protein: CASSSTGGSSGANVLTF. The CDR3 DNA reads as TGTGCCAGTAGTTCGACAGGGGGCAGCTCTGGGGCCAACGTCCTGACTTTC. The full variable domain, rest sourced from reference TRBV19 and TRBJ2-6, is DGGITQSPKYLFRKEGQNVTLSCEQNLNHDAMYWYRQDPGQGLRLIYYSQIVNDFQKGDIAEGYSVSREKKESFPLTVTSAQKNPTAFYLCASSSTGGSSGANVLTFGAGSRLTVL.

This clonotype showed up just a few times. The rearrangement links TRBV20-1 to TRBJ2-6, with D maybe TRBD1 (6 bases). This CDR3 comprises 17 residues. Germline lookup yields CDR1 DFQATT and CDR2 SNEGSKA (reference sequence). With 2 bases removed from V and 2 bases from J, the gap between germline ends came to 16 bases. The DNA of the CDR3 is TGCAGTGCTAGACGGGACAAGGATGGAGCTGGGGCCAACGTCCTGACTTTC. This encodes CSARRDKDGAGANVLTF.

This clonotype was seen a few times. The chain is built from TRBV7-6 and TRBJ1-1, with TRBD1 matching 12 bases. Trimming took 5 bases from V and 10 from J; bases not matched to a gene: 11. The CDR3 is made up of 15 amino acids. Per the germline V gene, CDR1 is SGHVS and CDR2 is FNYEAQ. This CDR3 reads CASSPGPGQGASAFF. In nucleotides, the CDR3 is TGTGCCAGCAGCCCGGGCCCGGGACAGGGGGCGTCAGCTTTCTTT. Variable domain in full (rest from reference TRBV7-6 and TRBJ1-1): GAGVSQSPRYKVTKRGQDVALRCDPISGHVSLYWYRQALGQGPEFLTYFNYEAQQDKSGLPNDRFSAERPEGSISTLTIQRTEQRDSAMYRCASSPGPGQGASAFFGQGTRLTVV.

This clonotype has a handful of counts. This chain connects TRBV10-3 to TRBJ2-5, with 9 bases fitting TRBD1. Trimming took 6 bases from V and 6 from J; bases not matched to a gene: 5. The CDR3 contains 13 residues. CDR1 and CDR2 (germline): ENHRY, SYGVKD. CDR3 region: CAISGTGRQTQYF. The CDR3 DNA sequence: TGTGCCATCAGCGGGACAGGGAGGCAGACCCAGTACTTC.

This clonotype turned up a few times. V is TRBV10-3 and J is TRBJ2-7; 8 bases align to TRBD1. The V gene end was trimmed by 6 bases and the J gene end by 2 bases; junction bases not matched to a gene: 6. The germline V gene encodes CDR1 ENHRY and CDR2 SYGVKD. This CDR3 has 14 residues. CDR3 sequence reads: CAISGTGATYEQYF. CDR3 sequence (DNA): TGTGCCATCAGCGGGACAGGTGCTACCTACGAGCAGTACTTC.

This chain links TRBV2 with TRBJ1-4; the D is unclear. Germline lookup yields CDR1 SNHLY and CDR2 FYNNEI. The V gene lost 6 bases and the J gene lost 7 bases, with 15 bases spanning the gap. This CDR3 is built from 14 residues. CDR3 in DNA: TGTGCCAGCAGCCGAGACGGTGGGCGTGAAAAACTGTTTTTT. Translating it yields CASSRDGGREKLFF. The complete variable domain, with remaining parts taken from reference TRBV2 and TRBJ1-4, reads EPEVTQTPSHQVTQMGQEVILRCVPISNHLYFYWYRQILGQKVEFLVSFYNNEISEKSEIFDDQFSVERPDGSNFTLKIRSTKLEDSAMYFCASSRDGGREKLFFGSGTQLSVL.

This rearrangement joins TRBV5-1 to TRBJ2-1, with D tentatively TRBD2 (6 bases). Germline V gene data show CDR1 as SGHRS and CDR2 as YFSETQ. The CDR3 has 16 residues. V shed 0 bases and J shed 7 bases, with 17 bases lying between them. The DNA for the CDR3 is TGCGCCAGCAGCTTGGGGGGACTCCTTTTTGGTAATGAGCAGTTCTTC. Amino acid sequence: CASSLGGLLFGNEQFF.

There are a few counts of this clonotype. V and J are TRBV21-1 and TRBJ2-1; the DNA was not compared with TRBD2, the D call given in the table. TRBV21-1 constitutes a pseudogene. This CDR3 comprises 16 residues. Written as DNA, the CDR3 is TGTGCCAGCAGCAATAAGCGGAAAAGGGAATACAATGAGCAGTTCTTC. This gives the protein CASSNKRKREYNEQFF.

This clonotype was seen a few times. The chain has TRBV29-1 and TRBJ2-7; D may be TRBD1 (6 bases). V was clipped by 2 bases and J by 0 bases, with 17 bases between them. Per the germline V gene, CDR1 is SQVTM and CDR2 is ANQGSEA. The CDR3 has 16 amino acids. CDR3 amino acids: CSVETVEGQSSYEQYF. CDR3 DNA: TGCAGCGTTGAAACTGTAGAAGGACAGTCCTCCTACGAGCAGTACTTC.

The chain employs TRBV7-9 and TRBJ1-5, with a tentative D call TRBD1 (5 bases). Germline values: CDR1 SEHNR, CDR2 FQNEAQ (reference sequence). V lost 5 bases, J lost 6 bases, and 20 bases lay in between. The CDR3 extends over 16 amino acids. The CDR3 protein is CASSGTGSGFRQPQHF. As DNA, the CDR3 is TGTGCCAGCAGCGGGACGGGGTCGGGATTTCGTCAGCCCCAGCATTTT.

V is TRBV20-1 and J is TRBJ1-6; no clear D. CDR3 length: 15 amino acids. Trimming pared 6 bases from V and 7 bases from J, leaving 19 bases between. The germline V gene encodes CDR1 DFQATT and CDR2 SNEGSKA (reference sequence). Written as DNA, the CDR3 is TGCAGTGCAACTTTTCTGACGGAGGACAATTCACCCCTCCACTTT. Translation: CSATFLTEDNSPLHF.

This clonotype came up once. The chain recombines TRBV9 with TRBJ2-5; no clear D gene. The CDR3 totals 13 residues. The V gene's germline CDR1 is SGDLS and CDR2 YYNGEE. V lost 0 bases and J 4 bases, leaving 7 bases between the germline ends. CDR3 amino acids: CASSVGSPETQYF. CDR3 nucleotides: TGTGCCAGCAGCGTAGGTTCGCCAGAGACCCAGTACTTC.

The rearrangement joins TRBV3-1 to TRBJ2-5, with D possibly being TRBD2 (6 bases). CDR3 length: 15 amino acids. V was pared by 1 base and J by 2 bases, with 11 bases between. Germline V gene data show CDR1 as LGHDT and CDR2 as YNNKEL (reference sequence). The CDR3 coding sequence is TGTGCCAGCAGCCAAGGAGTAAGCGGGCAAGAGACCCAGTACTTC. Its protein is CASSQGVSGQETQYF.

In regard to this clonotype: At one boundary the junction diverges from the germline segment, which might be a read error. The chain has TRBV6-2 or TRBV6-3 and TRBJ2-1; 8 bases are a match to TRBD1. The germline V gene has CDR1 MNHEY and CDR2 SVGEGT. The CDR3 contains 12 residues. The CDR3 sequence: CAGSRTGIVQFF. The CDR3 DNA reads TGTGCCGGCAGCAGGACAGGGATCGTGCAGTTCTTC.

The chain uses TRBV5-6 and TRBJ2-7; D remains unclear. The V end was cut by 6 bases, the J end by 2 bases, with 15 bases between. This CDR3 is built from 14 residues. Germline CDR1 and CDR2: SGHDT and YYEEEE. The chain's CDR3 is CASNQGRSTYEQYF. For the CDR3, the DNA is TGTGCCAGCAACCAAGGCAGGTCAACCTACGAGCAGTACTTC.

The chain recombines TRBV5-1 with TRBJ2-1, with TRBD1 matching over 11 bases. The ends lost 2 bases at V and 15 bases at J; junction bases unmatched: 13. Germline loops: CDR1 SGHRS, CDR2 YFSETQ. The CDR3 contains 15 residues. CDR3 sequence: CASSFEGQGAVGPFF. The CDR3 DNA reads as TGCGCCAGCAGCTTTGAAGGACAGGGGGCTGTTGGGCCGTTCTTC.

This clonotype has more than one count but fewer than ten. The chain's CDR3 is CASSPLGPQRRDTQYF. CDR3 nucleotides: TGTGCCAGCTCACCCCTTGGTCCCCAGAGGAGAGATACGCAGTATTTT. This chain connects TRBV18 to TRBJ2-3; D is uncertain. The CDR3 loop spans 16 amino acids. CDR1 KGHSH and CDR2 LQKENI come from the germline V gene. Trimming stripped 3 bases from V and 5 bases from J, with 18 bases between.